Listed below are T cell receptor beta chains from one sample, sequenced in a study of blood T cell repertoires in COVID-19. Libraries were prepared by immunoSEQ multiplex PCR; TCRdb keeps only in-frame clonotypes and omits some of them. The sample includes 470,000 or so clones, over 75% of them seen just once. Sequenced input: peripheral blood. The origin of the receptors is a human donor in a cohort sampled during active COVID-19. Both conserved end residues are part of each CDR3. A D gene is named only where the DNA matches it firmly. The size entry is marked missing in some rows and otherwise reads once, few, many or a size class.

len: 13
j_gene: TRBJ1-2
v_gene: TRBV25-1
abundance: -
d_gene: TRBD1
CDR3nt: TGTGCCAGCAGAGGGACAGGGATAGGTGGCTACACCTTC
CDR3aa: CASRGTGIGGYTF

len: 14
j_gene: TRBJ2-2
v_gene: TRBV29-1
abundance: -
d_gene: TRBD2
CDR3nt: TGCAGCGCCAAACTAGCGGCGCTTGCCGGGGAGCTGTTTTTT
CDR3aa: CSAKLAALAGELFF

len: 18
j_gene: TRBJ2-1
v_gene: TRBV9
abundance: -
d_gene: TRBD2
CDR3nt: TGTGCCAGCACCCCACGCGATCGACTAGCGGGAACCTACAATGAGCAGTTCTTC
CDR3aa: CASTPRDRLAGTYNEQFF

len: 18
j_gene: TRBJ2-1
v_gene: TRBV3-1/TRBV3-2
abundance: -
d_gene: -
CDR3nt: TGTGCCAGCAGCCAAGAGGAAGGAGGGGGCCATGCCTACAATGAGCAGTTCTTC
CDR3aa: CASSQEEGGGHAYNEQFF

len: 13
j_gene: TRBJ1-3
v_gene: TRBV12-3/TRBV12-4
abundance: once
d_gene: -
CDR3nt: TGTGCCAGCAGTTCGACAGGTGGAAACACCATATATTTT
CDR3aa: CASSSTGGNTIYF

len: 15
j_gene: TRBJ2-7
v_gene: TRBV28
abundance: -
d_gene: -
CDR3nt: TGTGCCAGCAGACCGGATCTGGGGAGCTCTTACGAGCAGTACTTC
CDR3aa: CASRPDLGSSYEQYF

len: 14
j_gene: TRBJ1-1
v_gene: TRBV30
abundance: -
d_gene: -
CDR3nt: TGTGCCTGGAGTGTTCGGGGGGCGAACACTGAAGCTTTCTTT
CDR3aa: CAWSVRGANTEAFF

len: 14
j_gene: TRBJ1-1
v_gene: TRBV2
abundance: -
d_gene: -
CDR3nt: TGTGCCAGCAGTGTGAGGGGGGGTAACACTGAAGCTTTCTTT
CDR3aa: CASSVRGGNTEAFF

len: 14
j_gene: TRBJ1-3
v_gene: TRBV30
abundance: -
d_gene: -
CDR3nt: TGTGCCTGGAGTGTCCGAGACAGTGGAAACACCATATATTTT
CDR3aa: CAWSVRDSGNTIYF

len: 16
j_gene: TRBJ1-1
v_gene: TRBV6-2/TRBV6-3
abundance: -
d_gene: -
CDR3nt: TGTGCCAGCAGTTACCGCCAAGACCGGGGGGACACTGAAGCTTTCTTT
CDR3aa: CASSYRQDRGDTEAFF

len: 16
j_gene: TRBJ2-7
v_gene: TRBV10-3
abundance: -
d_gene: TRBD1
CDR3nt: TGTGCCATCAGTAGGACTCGACAGGGTGAGGGATACGAGCAGTACTTC
CDR3aa: CAISRTRQGEGYEQYF

len: 13
j_gene: TRBJ1-2
v_gene: TRBV19
abundance: -
d_gene: -
CDR3nt: TGTGCCAGTAGCTTGACAGTTAACTATGGCTACACCTTC
CDR3aa: CASSLTVNYGYTF

len: 12
j_gene: TRBJ1-2
v_gene: TRBV30
abundance: -
d_gene: -
CDR3nt: TGTGCCTGGTCCCGACGGGACTATGGCTACACCTTC
CDR3aa: CAWSRRDYGYTF

len: 14
j_gene: TRBJ2-7
v_gene: TRBV20-1
abundance: -
d_gene: -
CDR3nt: TGCAGTGCTAGTGTACAGGCGTTTTCCTACGAGCAGTACTTC
CDR3aa: CSASVQAFSYEQYF

len: 14
j_gene: TRBJ1-5
v_gene: TRBV28
abundance: -
d_gene: -
CDR3nt: TGTGCCAGCAGATCGGGACATCTGAATCAGCCCCAGCATTTT
CDR3aa: CASRSGHLNQPQHF

len: 14
j_gene: TRBJ2-7
v_gene: TRBV20-1
abundance: -
d_gene: TRBD2
CDR3nt: TGCAGTGCTGGTGGGAGGGAGGGCTCCTACGAGCAGTACTTC
CDR3aa: CSAGGREGSYEQYF

len: 13
j_gene: TRBJ1-4
v_gene: TRBV29-1
abundance: -
d_gene: -
CDR3nt: TGCAGCGTTGAAGGGGCGACTAATGAAAAACTGTTTTTT
CDR3aa: CSVEGATNEKLFF

len: 13
j_gene: TRBJ1-1
v_gene: TRBV11-3
abundance: -
d_gene: -
CDR3nt: TGTGCCAGCAGCTTGGGAGGGAACACTGAAGCTTTCTTT
CDR3aa: CASSLGGNTEAFF

len: 15
j_gene: TRBJ1-5
v_gene: TRBV15
abundance: -
d_gene: TRBD1
CDR3nt: TGTGCCACCAGCAGAGGCGGACAGGTGAATCAGCCCCAGCATTTT
CDR3aa: CATSRGGQVNQPQHF

len: 12
j_gene: TRBJ1-1
v_gene: TRBV6-5
abundance: -
d_gene: -
CDR3nt: TGTGCCAGCAGCCCGGGTTGGACTGAAGCTTTCTTT
CDR3aa: CASSPGWTEAFF

len: 14
j_gene: TRBJ1-3
v_gene: TRBV25-1
abundance: -
d_gene: -
CDR3nt: TGTGCCAGCAGTGAAGCAGGGGTCATGGACACCATATATTTT
CDR3aa: CASSEAGVMDTIYF

len: 15
j_gene: TRBJ1-1
v_gene: TRBV6-2/TRBV6-3
abundance: few
d_gene: -
CDR3nt: TGTGCCAGCAGTTACTCTCCAGGGTCGAGCACTGAAGCTTTCTTT
CDR3aa: CASSYSPGSSTEAFF

len: 15
j_gene: TRBJ2-7
v_gene: TRBV7-9
abundance: -
d_gene: TRBD1
CDR3nt: TGTGCCAGCAGCCGTCGTACCGGGACAGCCTACGAGCAGTACTTC
CDR3aa: CASSRRTGTAYEQYF

len: 14
j_gene: TRBJ1-2
v_gene: TRBV4-1
abundance: -
d_gene: TRBD1
CDR3nt: TGCGCCAGCAGCCAGGACAGGGTGAATGGAGGCTACACCTTC
CDR3aa: CASSQDRVNGGYTF

len: 12
j_gene: TRBJ1-1
v_gene: TRBV19
abundance: -
d_gene: TRBD1
CDR3nt: TGTGCCAGTAACAGGGGGTTGACTGAAGCTTTCTTT
CDR3aa: CASNRGLTEAFF

len: 11
j_gene: TRBJ1-1
v_gene: TRBV7-9
abundance: -
d_gene: -
CDR3nt: TGTGCCAGCAGCTTAGACGGTGAAGCTTTCTTT
CDR3aa: CASSLDGEAFF

len: 16
j_gene: TRBJ2-7
v_gene: TRBV10-3
abundance: -
d_gene: TRBD2
CDR3nt: TGTGCCATCAGCTGGGACGGAGCGGGAGGGCCCTACGAGCAGTACTTC
CDR3aa: CAISWDGAGGPYEQYF

len: 17
j_gene: TRBJ2-7
v_gene: TRBV11-2
abundance: -
d_gene: TRBD1
CDR3nt: TGTGCCAGCAGCTCACTTCGGGACAGGGAGGGCTCCTACGAGCAGTACTTC
CDR3aa: CASSSLRDREGSYEQYF

len: 16
j_gene: TRBJ1-2
v_gene: TRBV11-2
abundance: -
d_gene: TRBD1
CDR3nt: TGTGCCAGCAGCTTAGATTTGGGAGACAGGGGGTCCGGCTACACCTTC
CDR3aa: CASSLDLGDRGSGYTF

len: 14
j_gene: TRBJ2-5
v_gene: TRBV30
abundance: -
d_gene: -
CDR3nt: TGTGCCTGGAGTGTATCGGGAGTTACCGAGACCCAGTACTTC
CDR3aa: CAWSVSGVTETQYF

len: 17
j_gene: TRBJ2-3
v_gene: TRBV4-3
abundance: -
d_gene: TRBD2
CDR3nt: TGCGCCAGCAGCCAAGGCTGGGCGGGAGATAGAACAGATACGCAGTATTTT
CDR3aa: CASSQGWAGDRTDTQYF

len: 15
j_gene: TRBJ1-2
v_gene: TRBV7-2
abundance: -
d_gene: TRBD1
CDR3nt: TGTGCCAGCAGTTTTACAGGGGGCGCGGGGTATGGCTACACCTTC
CDR3aa: CASSFTGGAGYGYTF

len: 13
j_gene: TRBJ1-5
v_gene: TRBV30
abundance: few
d_gene: -
CDR3nt: TGTGCCTGGGCCACCTTCCGAGATCAGCCCCAGCATTTT
CDR3aa: CAWATFRDQPQHF

len: 15
j_gene: TRBJ1-2
v_gene: TRBV10-3
abundance: -
d_gene: TRBD1
CDR3nt: TGTGCCATCAGTGACTACAGGGGAGCTAACTATGGCTACACCTTC
CDR3aa: CAISDYRGANYGYTF

len: 14
j_gene: TRBJ2-1
v_gene: TRBV6-2/TRBV6-3
abundance: -
d_gene: TRBD1
CDR3nt: TGTGCCAGCAGTTACTGGGGACAGGGATCTGAGCAGTTCTTC
CDR3aa: CASSYWGQGSEQFF

len: 16
j_gene: TRBJ1-3
v_gene: TRBV7-3
abundance: -
d_gene: -
CDR3nt: TGTGCCAGCAGCCCTCATGGGGGGGACCCTGGAAACACCATATATTTT
CDR3aa: CASSPHGGDPGNTIYF

len: 16
j_gene: TRBJ2-1
v_gene: TRBV7-2
abundance: -
d_gene: TRBD2
CDR3nt: TGTGCCAGCAGTCGTGATGCAACTAGCGAGAAAAATGAGCAGTTCTTC
CDR3aa: CASSRDATSEKNEQFF

len: 15
j_gene: TRBJ1-1
v_gene: TRBV19
abundance: few
d_gene: -
CDR3nt: TGTGCCAGTAGTATCCAGCCCGGGGAAGGATATGAAGCTTTCTTT
CDR3aa: CASSIQPGEGYEAFF

len: 14
j_gene: TRBJ2-1
v_gene: TRBV7-3
abundance: -
d_gene: TRBD2
CDR3nt: TGTGCCAGCAGCTTCGGACTAGCGGGAGATGAGCAGTTCTTC
CDR3aa: CASSFGLAGDEQFF

len: 13
j_gene: TRBJ2-3
v_gene: TRBV7-2
abundance: -
d_gene: TRBD2
CDR3nt: TGTGCCAGCAGCTTAGAACTAGCGGGAGGGCCGCATTTT
CDR3aa: CASSLELAGGPHF

len: 14
j_gene: TRBJ2-7
v_gene: TRBV28
abundance: -
d_gene: TRBD2
CDR3nt: TGTGCCAGCACTACTAGCGGGGGGGACTACGAGCAGTACTTC
CDR3aa: CASTTSGGDYEQYF

len: 15
j_gene: TRBJ1-2
v_gene: TRBV4-2
abundance: -
d_gene: -
CDR3nt: TGTGCCAGCAGCCAAGAGGAAGGGGTCGCCGGGGGCTACACCTTC
CDR3aa: CASSQEEGVAGGYTF

len: 15
j_gene: TRBJ1-2
v_gene: TRBV19
abundance: -
d_gene: TRBD1
CDR3nt: TGTGCCAGTAGTCGCCCTCCGGGACAGGGATATGGCTACACCTTC
CDR3aa: CASSRPPGQGYGYTF

len: 14
j_gene: TRBJ1-6
v_gene: TRBV2
abundance: few
d_gene: -
CDR3nt: TGTGCCAGCAGATTGGACAGTTATAATTCACCCCTCCACTTT
CDR3aa: CASRLDSYNSPLHF

len: 12
j_gene: TRBJ1-1
v_gene: TRBV12-3/TRBV12-4
abundance: -
d_gene: -
CDR3nt: TGTGCCAGCAGTTCAGATCTCGGGGGGGCTTTCTTT
CDR3aa: CASSSDLGGAFF

len: 17
j_gene: TRBJ2-3
v_gene: TRBV18
abundance: -
d_gene: TRBD2
CDR3nt: TGTGCCAGCTCACCAGGACTAGCGGGAGGGCCGTCAGATACGCAGTATTTT
CDR3aa: CASSPGLAGGPSDTQYF

len: 13
j_gene: TRBJ1-2
v_gene: TRBV7-2
abundance: -
d_gene: TRBD1
CDR3nt: TGTGCCAGCAGCCGCGACAGGGTCAGAGGCTACACCTTC
CDR3aa: CASSRDRVRGYTF

len: 16
j_gene: TRBJ2-4
v_gene: TRBV5-4
abundance: -
d_gene: TRBD1
CDR3nt: TGTGCCAGCAGCAGACAGGGGATGTTGGCCAAAAACATTCAGTACTTC
CDR3aa: CASSRQGMLAKNIQYF

len: 15
j_gene: TRBJ2-3
v_gene: TRBV27
abundance: -
d_gene: -
CDR3nt: TGTGCCAGCAGTTTATGGAGTAAAAGCACAGATACGCAGTATTTT
CDR3aa: CASSLWSKSTDTQYF

len: 16
j_gene: TRBJ2-7
v_gene: TRBV5-1
abundance: -
d_gene: TRBD1
CDR3nt: TGCGCCAGCAGCTGGAACCTAGACAGGGGAACCTACGAGCAGTACTTC
CDR3aa: CASSWNLDRGTYEQYF